This T cell receptor (beta chain) came from a study of T-cell memory formation after mild COVID-19. For the study at large: Each donor largely had its own TCR clusters. Study-wide points: Clones that contracted clustered mainly in CM and EM if CD4+ and in EMRA if CD8+. Day 37-peaking second-wave clones had unconfirmed SARS-CoV-2 specificity. Later expanders leaned toward CD4+, whereas clones contracting from day 15 to 85 were balanced CD4/CD8.

This clonotype was recorded a few times. Its antigen is unidentified. The V segment lost 7 bases and the J segment 3 bases; nucleotides outside the gene matches: 13. The CDR3 has 16 residues. Germline values: CDR1 SQVTM, CDR2 ANQGSEA. TCRdb ran MiXCR on the 5' RACE reads and lists one entry per CDR3 protein. The table records about 140,000 distinct CDR3 sequences, under 25% of them present only once. Sequenced: PBMCs or a T cell subset sorted from them (not recorded which). This chain uses TRBV29-1 with TRBJ2-3; 10 bases map to TRBD2. The sequence was obtained from an adult woman who had mild COVID-19 (a few samples of this study predate the infection). Cell type and time point are not known. CDR3 nucleotide sequence: TGCAGCGCCAAGCGGGGGGGCACAGTTTTTACAGATACGCAGTATTTT. It is translated as CSAKRGGTVFTDTQYF.